Below, 15 T cell receptor beta chains from the same sample are listed, as sequenced in a study of Ad26.COV2.S vaccination and SARS-CoV-2 variants. Produced via immunoSEQ multiplex PCR; TCRdb's table is partial and in-frame only. The table records about 220,000 clones, roughly 90% of them present only once. Treatment here: 15 to 20 received Ad26.COV2.S at low or high dose, single or two shots; about 5 received placebo; per-sample allocation not given. The samples date from day 63 after the first vaccine or placebo injection. Source: peripheral blood, taken in a trial of Ad26.COV2.S vaccine versus placebo. These receptors were obtained from a person aged 18-65 years who received the Ad26.COV2.S COVID-19 vaccine or a placebo.

J is TRBJ2-3 and V is TRBV5-4, with D uncertain. V shed 0 bases and J shed 6 bases, with 17 bases lying between them. The CDR3 contains 16 residues. CDR1 SGHNT and CDR2 YYREEE come from the germline V gene (reference sequence). The CDR3 protein is CASSLGPTPLVDTQYF. As DNA, the CDR3 is TGTGCCAGCAGCTTGGGTCCTACTCCCCTGGTGGATACGCAGTATTTT.

DNA for the CDR3: TGCGCCAGCAGTCCCCCCTCGGGACGTGGAAACACCATATATTTT. Translation gives CASSPPSGRGNTIYF. V usage is TRBV10-2 and J usage is TRBJ1-3; TRBD1 is a possible D gene (5 bases). The V and J ends lost 5 bases and 3 bases respectively, with 14 bases between them. CDR1 and CDR2 (germline): WSHSY, SAAADI. The CDR3 length is 15 residues.

This chain uses TRBV5-4 with TRBJ1-1; 7 bases line up with TRBD1. V was pared by 2 bases and J by 5 bases, with 9 bases of the junction left unmatched. CDR1 is SGHNT and CDR2 is YYREEE in the germline V gene (reference sequence). The CDR3 runs to 15 residues. In DNA, the CDR3 is TGTGCCAGCAGCTTTTATCACAGGGGAGAAACTGAAGCTTTCTTT. It yields the protein CASSFYHRGETEAFF.

The J gene is TRBJ2-4, the V gene TRBV14; TRBD1 matches 8 bases. Per the germline V gene, CDR1 is SGHDN and CDR2 is FVKESK. The CDR3 is 15 amino acids. Trimming removed 2 bases from V and 1 base from J; junction bases left unmatched: 1. The CDR3 bases are TGTGCCAGCAGCCAACGACAGGGGGCCAAAAACATTCAGTACTTC. Amino acids: CASSQRQGAKNIQYF.

This chain uses TRBV19 with TRBJ1-1; weak D call: TRBD1 (6 bases). CDR1 and CDR2 from the germline V gene are LNHDA and SQIVND (reference sequence). The CDR3 is 14 residues long. The V and J ends lost 1 base and 1 base respectively, with 7 bases between them. In DNA, the CDR3 is TGTGCCAGTAGTATAGGGGGACAGAACACTGAAGCTTTCTTT. This gives the protein CASSIGGQNTEAFF.

The chain links TRBV6-1 to TRBJ1-1; 7 bases line up with TRBD1. The CDR3 spans 15 residues. The ends lost 1 base at V and 0 bases at J; junction bases unmatched: 2. Germline V gene data show CDR1 as MNHNS and CDR2 as SASEGT. The CDR3 reads CASSEEGQLNTEAFF. As DNA, the CDR3 is TGTGCCAGCAGTGAAGAGGGACAGCTGAACACTGAAGCTTTCTTT.

The V gene is TRBV7-2, the J gene TRBJ2-7; the D call may be TRBD1 or TRBD2 (5 bases each). V was shortened by 2 bases and J by 2 bases, with 7 bases between the two germline ends. This CDR3 has 13 amino acids. The germline V gene has CDR1 SGHTA and CDR2 FQGNSA. In DNA form, the CDR3 reads TGTGCCAGCAGCTTACAGGGACCCTACGAGCAGTACTTC. Translated, it gives CASSLQGPYEQYF. The full variable domain, completed using reference TRBV7-2 and TRBJ2-7, is GAGVSQSPSNKVTEKGKDVELRCDPISGHTALYWYRQSLGQGLEFLIYFQGNSAPDKSGLPSDRFSAERTGGSVSTLTIQRTQQEDSAVYLCASSLQGPYEQYFGPGTRLTVT.

This clone was seen only once. The gene calls are TRBV2 and TRBJ1-2; 8 bases match TRBD1. The CDR3 is 14 residues long. V was clipped by 6 bases and J by 4 bases; unmatched bases: 7. The germline CDR1 and CDR2 sequences are SNHLY and FYNNEI. DNA for the CDR3: TGTGCCAGCAGAGGTGGGACAGGCGTCTATGGCTACACCTTC. Its protein product is CASRGGTGVYGYTF.

The chain employs TRBV7-2 and TRBJ1-2; 7 positions agree with TRBD1. J gave up 8 bases and V 2 bases, and 8 bases lay outside the gene matches. Germline V gives CDR1 SGHTA, CDR2 FQGNSA. This CDR3 spans 14 amino acids. CDR3 bases: TGTGCCAGCAGCTTAAGTTTGCAGGGGGACGGCTACACCTTC. Its translation: CASSLSLQGDGYTF.

In DNA form, the CDR3 reads TGTGCCAGCAGTGGTCGCCGGACAGGGTATGACAATCAGCCCCAGCATTTT. It translates to CASSGRRTGYDNQPQHF. The chain links TRBV6-1 to TRBJ1-5; 8 bases agree with TRBD1. The germline V gene encodes CDR1 MNHNS and CDR2 SASEGT. The V segment lost 4 bases and the J segment 3 bases; nucleotides outside the gene matches: 11. The CDR3 totals 17 residues.

The rearrangement joins TRBV7-8 to TRBJ2-7, with 8 bases matching TRBD1. CDR1 is SGHVS and CDR2 is FQNEAQ in the germline V gene. This CDR3 spans 15 amino acids. The V segment lost 5 bases and the J segment 7 bases; nucleotides outside the gene matches: 13. The CDR3 is CASSLSGQGWGEQYF. In nucleotides, the CDR3 is TGTGCCAGCAGCCTAAGCGGACAGGGATGGGGAGAGCAGTACTTC.

V is TRBV10-3 and J is TRBJ2-1, with D maybe TRBD1 (7 bases). Trimming took 9 bases from V and 4 from J, leaving 13 bases between them. This CDR3 region has 13 residues. Germline V gives CDR1 ENHRY, CDR2 SYGVKD. DNA of the CDR3: TGTGCCATGCGGGACAGCGAATACAATGAGCAGTTCTTC. Translating it yields CAMRDSEYNEQFF.

The J gene is TRBJ1-2, the V gene TRBV14; the D gene is possibly TRBD1 (5 bases). CDR3 size: 12 residues. The germline V and J ends were trimmed by 4 bases and 4 bases, with 7 bases remaining between them. Germline lookup yields CDR1 SGHDN and CDR2 FVKESK. CDR3 residues: CASSPGFYGYTF. Here the CDR3 DNA reads TGTGCCAGCAGCCCAGGGTTCTATGGCTACACCTTC.

This chain uses TRBV5-6 with TRBJ1-2; D ambiguous. Between the trimmed V and J ends, which lost 4 bases and 2 bases, there was a span of 9 bases. CDR3 size: 13 residues. CDR1 SGHDT and CDR2 YYEEEE come from the germline V gene. Here the CDR3 reads CASSDGLNYGYTF. CDR3 DNA sequence: TGTGCCAGCAGCGATGGACTGAACTATGGCTACACCTTC.

The chain links TRBV4-3 to TRBJ2-1; unclear D gene. The CDR3 is 13 residues long. CDR1 LGHNA and CDR2 YSLEER come from the germline V gene. Deletions cut 0 bases from V and 12 bases from J, with 12 bases between. Here the CDR3 reads CASSQEVASRQFF. The DNA for the CDR3 is TGCGCCAGCAGCCAAGAGGTGGCTAGTCGGCAGTTCTTC.